The rows below give T cell receptor beta chains drawn from one sample of a study of T cells in Graves' hyperthyroidism and ophthalmopathy. TCRdb reanalysed the multiplex PCR reads using MiXCR and keeps one entry per CDR3 protein. The sample lists around 600,000 distinct CDR3 sequences; less than 45% were seen once. The specimen sequenced was peripheral blood or thyroid tissue (not recorded which). These receptors all stem from an adult man with Graves' disease, either hyperthyroidism or ophthalmopathy (not recorded which). CDR3s include the opening cysteine and the closing phenylalanine or tryptophan. D genes are given only for firm matches. For some rows the clone size is stated as once, few or many, or as a class when expanded; others skip it.

v_call: TRBV15; d_call: TRBD1; clone_size: NA; j_call: TRBJ1-6; cdr3_aa: CATSRDIRGPNSPLHF; cdr3_nt: TGTGCCACCAGCAGAGATATCAGGGGGCCTAATTCACCCCTCCACTTT
v_call: TRBV19; d_call: TRBD1; clone_size: NA; j_call: TRBJ1-6; cdr3_aa: CASSIYPGQVLNSPLHF; cdr3_nt: TGTGCCAGTAGTATTTATCCGGGACAGGTCTTAAATTCACCCCTCCACTTT
v_call: TRBV10-1; d_call: NA; clone_size: few; j_call: TRBJ2-2; cdr3_aa: CASSGHTGTTKDGELFF; cdr3_nt: TGCGCCAGCAGTGGGCATACCGGGACCACAAAGGACGGGGAGCTGTTTTTT
v_call: TRBV15; d_call: NA; clone_size: NA; j_call: TRBJ1-6; cdr3_aa: CATSYDGQNNSPLHF; cdr3_nt: TGTGCCACCAGCTATGACGGACAGAATAATTCACCCCTCCACTTT
v_call: TRBV6-6; d_call: NA; clone_size: many; j_call: TRBJ2-7; cdr3_aa: CASSEGGLHEQYF; cdr3_nt: TGTGCCAGCAGTGAAGGTGGGCTTCACGAGCAGTACTTC
v_call: TRBV9; d_call: NA; clone_size: few; j_call: TRBJ2-5; cdr3_aa: CASSVDDGGKETQYF; cdr3_nt: TGTGCCAGCAGCGTAGATGATGGAGGCAAAGAGACCCAGTACTTC
v_call: TRBV24-1; d_call: NA; clone_size: many; j_call: TRBJ1-2; cdr3_aa: CATSDLRRNYGYTF; cdr3_nt: TGTGCCACCAGTGATTTGCGCAGAAACTATGGCTACACCTTC
v_call: TRBV15; d_call: TRBD1; clone_size: many; j_call: TRBJ1-1; cdr3_aa: CATANPGQGRAEAFF; cdr3_nt: TGTGCCACCGCAAACCCGGGACAGGGGCGGGCTGAAGCTTTCTTT
v_call: TRBV7-2; d_call: NA; clone_size: NA; j_call: TRBJ1-2; cdr3_aa: CASRPSQRFTSSNYGYTF; cdr3_nt: TGTGCCAGCAGACCTTCACAGCGCTTTACATCCTCAAACTATGGCTACACCTTC
v_call: TRBV7-6; d_call: NA; clone_size: NA; j_call: TRBJ2-7; cdr3_aa: CASSLAGMGEQYF; cdr3_nt: TGTGCCAGCAGCTTAGCGGGGATGGGAGAGCAGTACTTC
v_call: TRBV5-6; d_call: NA; clone_size: NA; j_call: TRBJ1-1; cdr3_aa: CASSLGRNEAFF; cdr3_nt: TGTGCCAGCAGCTTGGGGAGAAACGAAGCTTTCTTT
v_call: TRBV5-5; d_call: NA; clone_size: few; j_call: TRBJ2-7; cdr3_aa: CASSLASADYEQYF; cdr3_nt: TGTGCCAGCAGCTTGGCCTCCGCAGACTACGAGCAGTACTTC
v_call: TRBV5-1; d_call: NA; clone_size: few; j_call: TRBJ2-7; cdr3_aa: CAQQQRVCLLSEQYF; cdr3_nt: TGCGCCCAGCAGCAGCGGGTTTGCCTACTGTCCGAGCAGTACTTC
v_call: TRBV10-3; d_call: NA; clone_size: NA; j_call: TRBJ2-5; cdr3_aa: CATTGSEETQYF; cdr3_nt: TGTGCCACTACTGGCTCCGAAGAGACCCAGTACTTC
v_call: TRBV7-6; d_call: TRBD1; clone_size: few; j_call: TRBJ2-5; cdr3_aa: CASSLAPPPGTASQETQYF; cdr3_nt: TGTGCCAGCAGCTTAGCTCCCCCCCCCGGGACAGCATCTCAAGAGACCCAGTACTTC
v_call: TRBV7-9; d_call: NA; clone_size: few; j_call: TRBJ1-4; cdr3_aa: CASSSRVYEKLFF; cdr3_nt: TGTGCCAGCAGCTCCCGGGTATATGAAAAACTGTTTTTT
v_call: TRBV29-1; d_call: NA; clone_size: NA; j_call: TRBJ2-5; cdr3_aa: CSVEGEGGQETQYF; cdr3_nt: TGCAGCGTTGAAGGGGAGGGGGGCCAGGAGACCCAGTACTTC
v_call: TRBV9; d_call: NA; clone_size: NA; j_call: TRBJ1-5; cdr3_aa: CASSREGNSNQPQHF; cdr3_nt: TGTGCCAGCAGCCGAGAAGGGAATAGCAATCAGCCCCAGCATTTT
v_call: TRBV12-3/TRBV12-4; d_call: NA; clone_size: NA; j_call: TRBJ1-3; cdr3_aa: CASSPSNGNTIYF; cdr3_nt: TGTGCCAGCAGCCCGTCTAACGGAAACACCATATATTTT
v_call: TRBV2; d_call: NA; clone_size: NA; j_call: TRBJ1-1; cdr3_aa: CASSDSGGRTEAFF; cdr3_nt: TGTGCCAGCAGTGACAGCGGCGGGCGCACTGAAGCTTTCTTT
v_call: TRBV24-1; d_call: NA; clone_size: NA; j_call: TRBJ1-5; cdr3_aa: CATSDNQGRINQPQHF; cdr3_nt: TGTGCCACCAGTGATAATCAGGGGAGGATCAATCAGCCCCAGCATTTT
v_call: TRBV25-1; d_call: TRBD1; clone_size: NA; j_call: TRBJ1-6; cdr3_aa: CASSEYGRGKRLHF; cdr3_nt: TGTGCCAGCAGTGAATATGGCAGGGGGAAACGCCTCCACTTT
v_call: TRBV2; d_call: NA; clone_size: many; j_call: TRBJ1-1; cdr3_aa: CASSGRGNTEAFF; cdr3_nt: TGTGCCAGCAGTGGACGGGGAAACACTGAAGCTTTCTTT
v_call: TRBV7-2; d_call: NA; clone_size: many; j_call: TRBJ1-1; cdr3_aa: CASSPETGTEAFF; cdr3_nt: TGTGCCAGCAGCCCAGAGACGGGCACTGAAGCTTTCTTT
v_call: TRBV10-3; d_call: NA; clone_size: NA; j_call: TRBJ1-2; cdr3_aa: CAISESLGEGYGYTF; cdr3_nt: TGTGCCATCAGTGAGTCATTAGGGGAAGGCTATGGCTACACCTTC
v_call: TRBV20-1; d_call: NA; clone_size: few; j_call: TRBJ1-2; cdr3_aa: CSARAGPSNYGYTF; cdr3_nt: TGCAGTGCTAGAGCAGGGCCTTCTAACTATGGCTACACCTTC
v_call: TRBV7-9; d_call: TRBD1; clone_size: medium-sized; j_call: TRBJ1-1; cdr3_aa: CASSGQGSQPLAFF; cdr3_nt: TGTGCCAGCAGCGGACAGGGGTCCCAGCCCCTGGCTTTCTTT
v_call: TRBV14; d_call: NA; clone_size: NA; j_call: TRBJ2-5; cdr3_aa: CASSPPWRRETQYF; cdr3_nt: TGTGCCAGCAGCCCCCCGTGGCGCAGGGAGACCCAGTACTTC
v_call: TRBV29-1; d_call: NA; clone_size: many; j_call: TRBJ1-1; cdr3_aa: CSVESRRREAFF; cdr3_nt: TGCAGCGTTGAAAGTAGGAGGAGGGAAGCTTTCTTT
v_call: TRBV25-1; d_call: NA; clone_size: NA; j_call: TRBJ1-5; cdr3_aa: CASSEFGVQPQHF; cdr3_nt: TGTGCCAGCAGTGAATTCGGGGTTCAGCCCCAGCATTTT
v_call: TRBV2; d_call: TRBD1; clone_size: many; j_call: TRBJ2-2; cdr3_aa: CASSADRANTGELFF; cdr3_nt: TGTGCCAGCAGTGCAGACAGGGCAAACACCGGGGAGCTGTTTTTT
v_call: TRBV20-1; d_call: TRBD1; clone_size: once; j_call: TRBJ1-5; cdr3_aa: CSASPGTGGFNQPQHF; cdr3_nt: TGCAGTGCTAGTCCTGGGACAGGGGGCTTCAATCAGCCCCAGCATTTT
v_call: TRBV7-9; d_call: NA; clone_size: NA; j_call: TRBJ1-1; cdr3_aa: CASSLGSGGAGTEAFF; cdr3_nt: TGTGCCAGCAGCCTAGGATCGGGGGGCGCGGGGACTGAAGCTTTCTTT
v_call: TRBV5-1; d_call: TRBD1; clone_size: NA; j_call: TRBJ2-7; cdr3_aa: CASSSRQGSYEQYF; cdr3_nt: TGCGCCAGCAGCTCCAGACAGGGATCCTACGAGCAGTACTTC
v_call: TRBV2; d_call: NA; clone_size: NA; j_call: TRBJ1-4; cdr3_aa: CASNLVGALSGDGEKLFF; cdr3_nt: TGTGCCAGCAATCTTGTCGGGGCGCTATCCGGGGATGGTGAAAAACTGTTTTTT
v_call: TRBV7-9; d_call: TRBD1; clone_size: many; j_call: TRBJ1-2; cdr3_aa: CASSVVQGAGAGYTF; cdr3_nt: TGTGCCAGCAGCGTTGTACAGGGGGCTGGGGCCGGCTACACCTTC
v_call: TRBV2; d_call: TRBD1; clone_size: many; j_call: TRBJ1-1; cdr3_aa: CASSNRGLTEAFF; cdr3_nt: TGTGCCAGCAGTAACAGGGGTCTCACTGAAGCTTTCTTT
v_call: TRBV20-1; d_call: NA; clone_size: NA; j_call: TRBJ2-5; cdr3_aa: CSARGHNQPQYF; cdr3_nt: TGCAGTGCTAGAGGGCACAATCAGCCCCAGTACTTC
v_call: TRBV7-9; d_call: TRBD2; clone_size: NA; j_call: TRBJ2-2; cdr3_aa: CASSPTTSGALNTGELFF; cdr3_nt: TGTGCCAGCAGCCCCACTACTAGCGGGGCATTGAACACCGGGGAGCTGTTTTTT
v_call: TRBV25-1; d_call: TRBD1; clone_size: NA; j_call: TRBJ1-1; cdr3_aa: CASRGQGEAEAFF; cdr3_nt: TGTGCCAGCCGGGGACAGGGAGAAGCTGAAGCTTTCTTT
v_call: TRBV20-1; d_call: NA; clone_size: NA; j_call: TRBJ1-1; cdr3_aa: CSAPYLNTEAFF; cdr3_nt: TGCAGTGCTCCCTATTTGAACACTGAAGCTTTCTTT
v_call: TRBV12-3/TRBV12-4; d_call: TRBD1; clone_size: NA; j_call: TRBJ2-5; cdr3_aa: CASSLASTGLRETQYF; cdr3_nt: TGTGCCAGCAGTTTGGCATCGACAGGGTTGAGAGAGACCCAGTACTTC
v_call: TRBV11-1; d_call: TRBD1; clone_size: NA; j_call: TRBJ2-7; cdr3_aa: CASSFRDRGGHDEQYF; cdr3_nt: TGTGCCAGCAGCTTCCGGGACAGGGGGGGGCACGACGAGCAGTACTTC
v_call: TRBV4-2; d_call: NA; clone_size: many; j_call: TRBJ2-5; cdr3_aa: CASSPTAGGLETQYF; cdr3_nt: TGTGCCAGCAGCCCTACTGCCGGGGGGCTAGAGACCCAGTACTTC
v_call: TRBV24-1; d_call: NA; clone_size: many; j_call: TRBJ1-5; cdr3_aa: CATSGDGQPNQPQHF; cdr3_nt: TGTGCCACCAGTGGCGATGGACAGCCAAATCAGCCCCAGCATTTT
v_call: TRBV19; d_call: NA; clone_size: NA; j_call: TRBJ2-7; cdr3_aa: CVSSIAPTGGGEQYF; cdr3_nt: TGTGTCAGTAGTATAGCCCCTACAGGGGGGGGCGAGCAGTACTTC
v_call: TRBV29-1; d_call: TRBD1; clone_size: NA; j_call: TRBJ1-1; cdr3_aa: CSGTTGVDGYTEAFF; cdr3_nt: TGCAGCGGTACGACAGGGGTTGACGGCTACACTGAAGCTTTCTTT
v_call: TRBV7-2; d_call: TRBD1; clone_size: many; j_call: TRBJ1-6; cdr3_aa: CASSLGQGGSPLHF; cdr3_nt: TGTGCCAGCAGCTTAGGACAGGGAGGGTCACCCCTCCACTTT
v_call: TRBV20-1; d_call: TRBD1; clone_size: few; j_call: TRBJ1-1; cdr3_aa: CSASGQGALNTEAFF; cdr3_nt: TGCAGTGCTAGTGGACAGGGGGCTTTGAACACTGAAGCTTTCTTT
v_call: TRBV10-2; d_call: TRBD1; clone_size: NA; j_call: TRBJ1-5; cdr3_aa: CASTVDRAGNQPQHF; cdr3_nt: TGCGCCAGCACTGTAGACAGGGCGGGCAATCAGCCCCAGCATTTT
v_call: TRBV6-1; d_call: NA; clone_size: NA; j_call: TRBJ2-6; cdr3_aa: CASRDLVGPGANVLTF; cdr3_nt: TGTGCCAGCAGAGATCTCGTTGGGCCTGGGGCCAACGTCCTGACTTTC
v_call: TRBV10-3; d_call: NA; clone_size: NA; j_call: TRBJ2-5; cdr3_aa: CATGGDFRETQYF; cdr3_nt: TGTGCCACGGGCGGGGACTTCCGAGAGACCCAGTACTTC
v_call: TRBV25-1; d_call: NA; clone_size: many; j_call: TRBJ1-1; cdr3_aa: CAGSESGIVNTEAFF; cdr3_nt: TGTGCCGGCAGTGAATCAGGCATAGTGAACACTGAAGCTTTCTTT
v_call: TRBV7-6; d_call: NA; clone_size: many; j_call: TRBJ1-2; cdr3_aa: CASSFGRGYGYTF; cdr3_nt: TGTGCCAGCAGCTTTGGGAGGGGCTATGGCTACACCTTC
v_call: TRBV20-1; d_call: NA; clone_size: NA; j_call: TRBJ2-2; cdr3_aa: CSASSGLSGELFF; cdr3_nt: TGCAGTGCTAGCAGCGGGCTAAGCGGGGAGCTGTTTTTT
v_call: TRBV5-8; d_call: NA; clone_size: NA; j_call: TRBJ1-6; cdr3_aa: CASSFPDRGHSPLHF; cdr3_nt: TGTGCCAGCAGCTTTCCGGACCGCGGGCATTCACCCCTCCACTTT
v_call: TRBV10-3; d_call: TRBD2; clone_size: NA; j_call: TRBJ2-1; cdr3_aa: CAISLLAGASNEQFF; cdr3_nt: TGTGCCATCAGCTTACTAGCGGGAGCGAGCAATGAGCAGTTCTTC
v_call: TRBV5-4; d_call: NA; clone_size: few; j_call: TRBJ2-6; cdr3_aa: CASSPYRVMEANVLTF; cdr3_nt: TGTGCCAGCAGTCCCTACAGGGTGATGGAGGCCAACGTCCTGACTTTC